The 17 T cell receptor beta chains given below trace back to one sample, sequenced in a study of T cells in localized non-small cell lung cancer. The assay was immunoSEQ multiplex PCR, and TCRdb's table has in-frame clones only and misses some. The sample has some 22,000 clones; roughly 88% are singletons. Sequenced material: PBMCs, taken before any cancer treatment. All receptors derive from a man aged 35 to 69 with stage II lung adenocarcinoma.

The chain recombines TRBV10-3 with TRBJ2-7; the D gene could be TRBD1 or TRBD2 (6 bases each). This CDR3 is built from 11 residues. Trimming shortened V by 3 bases and J by 11 bases, and 11 bases separated the two germline ends. Looked up from germline, CDR1 is ENHRY and CDR2 is SYGVKD. The CDR3 nucleotides read TGTGCCATCAGTGAAGGAGGGGGAGAGTACTTC. This codes for CAISEGGGEYF.

The rearrangement joins TRBV2 to TRBJ2-4; D is uncertain. The CDR3 has 13 residues. Germline CDR1 is SNHLY and CDR2 is FYNNEI. V dropped 1 base and J dropped 6 bases, with 7 bases sitting between them. The CDR3 DNA sequence: TGTGCCAGCAGTGAAGGCATCCCAAACATTCAGTACTTC. Protein sequence: CASSEGIPNIQYF.

CDR3 protein: CASNLGQFSYEQYF. The CDR3 nucleotides read TGTGCCAGCAACTTGGGACAGTTCTCCTACGAGCAGTACTTC. V usage is TRBV6-1 and J usage is TRBJ2-7, with 7 positions matching TRBD1. Germline values: CDR1 MNHNS, CDR2 SASEGT. Trimming took 7 bases from V and 0 from J; bases not matched to a gene: 6. The CDR3 loop spans 14 amino acids.

V gene TRBV30 combines with J gene TRBJ1-1; D gene ambiguous. Looked up from germline, CDR1 is GTSNPN and CDR2 is SVGIG (reference sequence). V was pared by 5 bases and J by 4 bases, with 14 bases between. The CDR3 is made up of 13 amino acids. In nucleotides, the CDR3 is TGTGCCTGGGCGCCCTACGAGGCCACTGAAGCTTTCTTT. The encoded protein is CAWAPYEATEAFF.

V usage is TRBV5-1 and J usage is TRBJ2-3; TRBD1 aligns across 12 bases. Germline V gene sequence: CDR1 SGHRS, CDR2 YFSETQ. V was clipped by 4 bases and J by 3 bases; unmatched bases: 9. This CDR3 is 17 amino acids long. CDR3 region: CASSLRGTGGITDTQYF. CDR3 DNA sequence: TGCGCCAGCAGCCTCAGGGGGACAGGGGGCATAACAGATACGCAGTATTTT.

This chain uses TRBV28 with TRBJ1-5; D is ambiguous. The CDR3 is 11 residues long. Germline CDR1 reads MDHEN; CDR2 reads SYDVKM. Trimming stripped 4 bases from V and 16 bases from J, with 14 bases between. Here the CDR3 reads CASSSPRQTHF. CDR3 nucleotides: TGTGCCAGCAGTTCGCCCAGACAAACCCATTTT.

This chain joins TRBV7-9 and TRBJ2-7; D not resolved. CDR1 SEHNR and CDR2 FQNEAQ come from the germline V gene (reference sequence). V lost 2 bases and J lost 7, with 9 bases in between. The CDR3 spans 12 residues. The CDR3 is CASSLMSSEQYF. For the CDR3, the DNA is TGTGCCAGCAGCTTAATGAGCTCGGAGCAGTACTTC. The full variable domain, with the rest looked up from reference TRBV7-9 and TRBJ2-7, is DTGVSQNPRHKITKRGQNVTFRCDPISEHNRLYWYRQTLGQGPEFLTYFQNEAQLEKSRLLSDRFSAERPKGSFSTLEIQRTEQGDSAMYLCASSLMSSEQYFGPGTRLTVT.

CDR3 residues: CASSILAGGKNEQFF. The CDR3 bases are TGTGCCAGTAGTATACTAGCGGGGGGGAAGAATGAGCAGTTCTTC. This rearrangement joins TRBV19 to TRBJ2-1, with TRBD2 matching over 12 bases. The trim removed 2 bases at V and 7 bases at J, leaving 3 bases unmatched. Germline V gene sequence: CDR1 LNHDA, CDR2 SQIVND (reference sequence). This CDR3 spans 15 amino acids. Combining the CDR3 with reference TRBV19 and TRBJ2-1 gives the whole variable domain DGGITQSPKYLFRKEGQNVTLSCEQNLNHDAMYWYRQDPGQGLRLIYYSQIVNDFQKGDIAEGYSVSREKKESFPLTVTSAQKNPTAFYLCASSILAGGKNEQFFGPGTRLTVL.

CDR3 residues: CASSLVGKGSYNEQFF. CDR3 DNA: TGCGCCAGCAGCCTCGTGGGCAAGGGGTCCTACAATGAGCAGTTCTTC. The chain is built from TRBV4-1 and TRBJ2-1; a weak D match, TRBD1 (5 bases). The V and J ends lost 4 bases and 1 base respectively, with 14 bases between them. Germline loops: CDR1 MGHRA, CDR2 YSYEKL. The CDR3 loop spans 16 amino acids.

This chain joins TRBV5-1 and TRBJ1-2, with 7 nucleotides matching TRBD1. After removal of 4 bases from V and 4 bases from J, the junction contained 10 bases not matched to a gene. The CDR3 is made up of 15 amino acids. Germline V lookup: CDR1 SGHRS, CDR2 YFSETQ. In nucleotides, the CDR3 is TGCGCCAGCAGCCCCCAGGGGGGGGAGGCCTATGGCTACACCTTC. It translates to CASSPQGGEAYGYTF.

The chain uses TRBV7-8 and TRBJ1-1, with a weak D call TRBD1 (6 bases). The CDR3 consists of 14 residues. Germline V gene data show CDR1 as SGHVS and CDR2 as FQNEAQ. Trimming removed 2 bases from V and 4 bases from J, with 11 bases in between. CDR3 sequence reads: CASSLLGGFTEAFF. In nucleotides, the CDR3 is TGTGCCAGCAGCTTATTGGGGGGCTTCACTGAAGCTTTCTTT.

The rearrangement joins TRBV11-3 to TRBJ2-2, with 8 bases aligning to TRBD2. Trimming cost V 4 bases and J 7 bases; bases outside gene matches: 8. The CDR3 consists of 15 residues. Germline V gene lookup returns CDR1 SGHNT and CDR2 YENEEA. The CDR3 DNA reads TGTGCCAGCAGCTCATTCGGGGGGGCTGGCGGGGAGCTGTTTTTT. Translation: CASSSFGGAGGELFF.

V is TRBV7-9 and J is TRBJ1-4; a possible D gene is TRBD1 (5 bases). V was shortened by 2 bases and J by 8 bases, with 18 bases between the two germline ends. In germline, CDR1 is SEHNR, CDR2 FQNEAQ (reference sequence). The CDR3 loop spans 16 amino acids. CDR3 DNA: TGTGCCAGCAGCTTATGGGCCCCTGGGGGAGGAGAAAAACTGTTTTTT. This sequence encodes CASSLWAPGGGEKLFF.

The genes are TRBV30 and TRBJ2-3; D is possibly TRBD1 or TRBD2 (6 bases each). The CDR3 is 13 amino acids. CDR1 and CDR2 from the germline V gene are GTSNPN and SVGIG (reference sequence). Trimming left V 4 bases short and J 7 bases short, with 15 bases between. The DNA of the CDR3 is TGTGCCTGGAAAGAGGGGGGCGCAAATACGCAGTATTTT. Its translation: CAWKEGGANTQYF.

This chain joins TRBV25-1 and TRBJ2-5; 10 nucleotides match TRBD1. The germline gives CDR1 MGHDK, CDR2 SYGVNS. The V segment lost 1 base and the J segment 6 bases; nucleotides outside the gene matches: 8. CDR3 length: 16 amino acids. The CDR3 sequence is CASSEWGTGDLKTQYF. CDR3 nucleotides: TGTGCCAGCAGTGAATGGGGGACAGGGGATTTGAAGACCCAGTACTTC. The variable domain in full, with the rest retrieved from reference TRBV25-1 and TRBJ2-5, is EADIYQTPRYLVIGTGKKITLECSQTMGHDKMYWYQQDPGMELHLIHYSYGVNSTEKGDLSSESTVSRIRTEHFPLTLESARPSHTSQYLCASSEWGTGDLKTQYFGPGTRLLVL.

The genes are TRBV9 and TRBJ2-7, with D unresolved. The V gene lost 4 bases and the J gene lost 5 bases, with 22 bases spanning the gap. Germline CDR1 is SGDLS and CDR2 is YYNGEE. CDR3 length: 16 residues. CDR3 in DNA: TGTGCCAGCAGCCCCTCCACCACGGCTGCTTCCGACGAGCAGTACTTC. Amino acids: CASSPSTTAASDEQYF.

This sequence joins TRBV11-2 and TRBJ2-1; 8 nucleotides agree with TRBD2. CDR3 length: 15 residues. The germline gives CDR1 SGHAT, CDR2 FQNNGV. The V gene end was trimmed by 5 bases and the J gene end by 0 bases; junction bases not matched to a gene: 3. The DNA for the CDR3 is TGTGCCAGCAGCGCGGCGGGGGGCTCCTACAATGAGCAGTTCTTC. It translates to CASSAAGGSYNEQFF. The complete variable domain, with remaining parts taken from reference TRBV11-2 and TRBJ2-1, reads EAGVAQSPRYKIIEKRQSVAFWCNPISGHATLYWYQQILGQGPKLLIQFQNNGVVDDSQLPKDRFSAERLKGVDSTLKIQPAKLEDSAVYLCASSAAGGSYNEQFFGPGTRLTVL.